Described below is a single TCR beta chain sequence and its context. Its antigen is still unknown. A deep-level run was used for the assay. This table comes from immunoSEQ multiplex PCR, and its TCRdb copy is limited to in-frame clones, with some not included. This sample has over a million clones, with about three quarters found just once. This record comes from a study of shared clonotypes between healthy human individuals. CDR1 is SGHNT, CDR2 YYREEE, per germline (reference sequence). The CDR3 sequence is 15 residues long. V lost 4 bases and J lost 4; bases outside the gene matches: 10. Donation came from healthy HIV-negative adults that had no recent acute infections or vaccinations. The investigators split CD4+ cells into a CD45RA+ naive subset and a CD45RA-negative memory subset. General study points: Naive subsets usually exceeded memory subsets in estimated richness.

The rearrangement uses TRBV5-4 and TRBJ1-2, with 7 bases aligning to TRBD1. Sequenced: memory CD4+ T cells sorted from blood. As for subset: CD45RA-negative fraction. The source of this sequence is a man aged 18 to 29 in good health. The CDR3: CASSVTGKEVYGYTF. The CDR3 nucleotides are TGTGCCAGCAGCGTGACAGGGAAGGAAGTCTATGGCTACACCTTC.